This is a list of T cell receptor beta chains from one sample in a study of cytomegalovirus exposure and HLA in healthy donors. Data came from immunoSEQ multiplex PCR; TCRdb stores just in-frame clones and leaves some out. The profile shows approximately 150,000 clones, approximately 81% of them singletons. The sequenced sample consisted of PBMCs. These receptor sequences come from a man aged 25-45 years in good health and CMV-seronegative. Both conserved end residues are part of each CDR3. The D gene is left open where the match is weak. Size is stated for part of the rows, as once, few or many counts, or as a class when the clone is expanded.

size	V	D	J	length	DNA	CDR3
-	TRBV18	-	TRBJ2-1	16	TGTGCCAGCTCACCGGGGGGGCTTCGGTCTCGCAATGAGCAGTTCTTC	CASSPGGLRSRNEQFF
-	TRBV5-6	TRBD1	TRBJ1-2	16	TGTGCCAGCAGCATTGACAGGGGGAGGGAGGACTATGGCTACACCTTC	CASSIDRGREDYGYTF
-	TRBV27	-	TRBJ2-3	14	TGTGCCAGCAGTCCCCCGGGCCCAGGGGATACGCAGTATTTT	CASSPPGPGDTQYF
-	TRBV27	TRBD2	TRBJ2-7	16	TGTGCCAGCAGTTTCGTAAGCGGGGGGGGCCCGGACGAGCAGTACTTC	CASSFVSGGGPDEQYF
-	TRBV19	-	TRBJ2-3	13	TGTGCCAGTTCGTATACTATCACAGATACGCAGTATTTT	CASSYTITDTQYF
-	TRBV7-9	TRBD2	TRBJ2-7	15	TGTGCCAGCAGCTTAGTGGCTAGCGGGGCCTACGAGCAGTACTTC	CASSLVASGAYEQYF
-	TRBV2	TRBD1	TRBJ2-1	14	TGTGCCAGCAGTGCCGGGACAGGGTTTTATGAGCAGTTCTTC	CASSAGTGFYEQFF
-	TRBV5-1	TRBD2	TRBJ2-1	14	TGCGCCAGCAGCGTTGGAAGCGGGGACAATGAGCAGTTCTTC	CASSVGSGDNEQFF
-	TRBV7-9	TRBD1	TRBJ2-2	17	TGTGCCAGCAGCTCCAATTCCGGGACAGTGAACACCGGGGAGCTGTTTTTT	CASSSNSGTVNTGELFF
-	TRBV19	-	TRBJ2-5	13	TGTGCCAGTAGTCCGGGGGATAAAGAGACCCAGTACTTC	CASSPGDKETQYF
-	TRBV9	TRBD2	TRBJ2-1	15	TGTGCCAGCAGCCAGCGGGAGAAAGGCTACAATGAGCAGTTCTTC	CASSQREKGYNEQFF
-	TRBV21-1	-	TRBJ2-3	16	TGTGCCAGCACCGGACCGGAGGGGCCTAAAGAAGATACGCAGTATTTT	CASTGPEGPKEDTQYF
-	TRBV15	TRBD1	TRBJ1-1	18	TGTGCCACCAGCAGAGATCCGGCCGAGACAGGGGGGAAAACTGAAGCTTTCTTT	CATSRDPAETGGKTEAFF
-	TRBV7-9	-	TRBJ2-5	15	TGTGCCAGCAGCTTAGTCTTCGACAGCCAAGAGACCCAGTACTTC	CASSLVFDSQETQYF
-	TRBV11-1	TRBD2	TRBJ2-7	16	TGTGCCAGCAGCTCGGCGACTAGCGGAAGGCCCTACGAGCAGTACTTC	CASSSATSGRPYEQYF
-	TRBV19	-	TRBJ2-7	14	TGTGCCAGTAGTATAGACTATGCAAGCTACGAGCAGTACTTC	CASSIDYASYEQYF
-	TRBV7-2	-	TRBJ1-4	13	TGTGCCTCAAAGCGAGGGGGTGATGAAAAACTGTTTTTT	CASKRGGDEKLFF
-	TRBV4-1	-	TRBJ2-7	16	TGCGCCAGCAGCCAAGATGTACGGGGGTTTGCCTACGAGCAGTACTTC	CASSQDVRGFAYEQYF
-	TRBV18	-	TRBJ2-5	13	TGTGCCAGCTCAGAGGGCGTTACAGAGACCCAGTACTTC	CASSEGVTETQYF
-	TRBV5-4	-	TRBJ1-3	14	TGTGCCAGCAGCTTGGGTAGCTCTGGAAACACCATATATTTT	CASSLGSSGNTIYF
-	TRBV2	TRBD2	TRBJ2-1	15	TGTGCCAGCAGTGAAGGACTAGCGGACTACAATGAGCAGTTCTTC	CASSEGLADYNEQFF
-	TRBV4-1	-	TRBJ2-7	13	TGCGCCAGCAGCCCAAATTTGTTCTACGAGCAGTACTTC	CASSPNLFYEQYF
-	TRBV6-1	-	TRBJ2-4	13	TGTGCCAGCAGTGAACAGGGTCCAGGCATTCAGTACTTC	CASSEQGPGIQYF
-	TRBV29-1	-	TRBJ2-1	14	TGCAGCGTTGGGGGAGGAACTTTCTACAATGAGCAGTTCTTC	CSVGGGTFYNEQFF
-	TRBV5-6	-	TRBJ2-3	13	TGTGCCAGCAGCTGGGCAGATACAGATACGCAGTATTTT	CASSWADTDTQYF
-	TRBV7-9	TRBD1	TRBJ1-2	17	TGTGCCAGCAGCCTAGGGACAGGGGGGAACCTAAACTATGGCTACACCTTC	CASSLGTGGNLNYGYTF
-	TRBV4-1	-	TRBJ1-2	16	TGCGCCAGCAGCCAAGTACCACTCGCAATTAACTATGGCTACACCTTC	CASSQVPLAINYGYTF
-	TRBV5-1	-	TRBJ1-1	14	TGCGCCAGCAGCTTGTTAGTAGAAAACACTGAAGCTTTCTTT	CASSLLVENTEAFF
-	TRBV27	-	TRBJ1-1	15	TGTGCCAGCAGTTTAGGGGGAGGGATGAACACTGAAGCTTTCTTT	CASSLGGGMNTEAFF
few	TRBV5-1	TRBD1	TRBJ2-1	15	TGCGCCAGCAGCTTGGACAGGGGATCCTACAATGAGCAGTTCTTC	CASSLDRGSYNEQFF
-	TRBV27	TRBD1	TRBJ1-6	14	TGTGCCAGCAGTCGGGACAGGACGAATTCACCCCTCCACTTT	CASSRDRTNSPLHF
-	TRBV5-1	-	TRBJ2-7	14	TGCGCCAGCAGCCCAAGTAGCGCGGCCTACGAGCAGTACTTC	CASSPSSAAYEQYF
-	TRBV19	TRBD1	TRBJ2-7	16	TGTGCCAGTAGTATTAGGGGCAGGGGGAATACCTACGAGCAGTACTTC	CASSIRGRGNTYEQYF
-	TRBV6-1	-	TRBJ1-2	13	TGTGCCAGCAGTGAAGCATCGGGGTATGGCTACACCTTC	CASSEASGYGYTF
-	TRBV4-1	-	TRBJ2-5	12	TGCGCCAGCAGCCAACCACAAGAGACCCAGTACTTC	CASSQPQETQYF
once	TRBV5-4	TRBD1	TRBJ1-2	15	TGTGCCAGCAGCTTGGATGGACAGGGGAAATATGGCTACACCTTC	CASSLDGQGKYGYTF
-	TRBV9	-	TRBJ2-4	16	TGTGCCAGCAGCGTAGGAGAGGCATCCACAAAAAGCATTCAGTACTTC	CASSVGEASTKSIQYF
-	TRBV28	TRBD1	TRBJ1-3	14	TGTGCCACATGGGACAGGGGCTCTGGAAACACCATATATTTT	CATWDRGSGNTIYF
-	TRBV7-6	-	TRBJ1-1	14	TGTGCCAGCTCGGGAAACGGCTGGAACACTGAAGCTTTCTTT	CASSGNGWNTEAFF
-	TRBV30	-	TRBJ2-7	16	TGTGCCTGGAGTGTACTTGGCGGGCATATGGACTACGAGCAGTACTTC	CAWSVLGGHMDYEQYF
-	TRBV4-2	TRBD1	TRBJ1-5	16	TGTGCCAGCAGCTCCCCCGGGACAGGGGGCAATCAGCCCCAGCATTTT	CASSSPGTGGNQPQHF
few	TRBV9	TRBD2	TRBJ2-3	16	TGTGCCAGCAGCGTAATGGGACTAGCGGACACAGATACGCAGTATTTT	CASSVMGLADTDTQYF
-	TRBV5-4	-	TRBJ1-6	14	TGTGCCAGCAGCTTAAGGGGGAGCGGATCACCCCTCCACTTT	CASSLRGSGSPLHF
-	TRBV7-6	-	TRBJ2-2	14	TGTGCCAGCAGCTTAATTACTAACACCGGGGAGCTGTTTTTT	CASSLITNTGELFF
-	TRBV19	TRBD2	TRBJ2-1	16	TGTGCCAGTAGTATAGAGGGACTAGGCTCCTACAATGAGCAGTTCTTC	CASSIEGLGSYNEQFF
-	TRBV10-3	-	TRBJ1-2	11	TGTGCCATCAGTGACCAGTATGGCTACACCTTC	CAISDQYGYTF
-	TRBV28	TRBD1	TRBJ1-4	16	TGTGCCAGCAGTTTAGCAGGGGGCACAACTAATGAAAAACTGTTTTTT	CASSLAGGTTNEKLFF
-	TRBV19	TRBD1	TRBJ1-5	15	TGTGCCAGTAGTACCGGGACAGGGGGTAATCAGCCCCAGCATTTT	CASSTGTGGNQPQHF
-	TRBV28	-	TRBJ1-1	17	TGTGCCAGCAGTTTCGGACAAGGGAGGGGCGGGGGAACTGAAGCTTTCTTT	CASSFGQGRGGGTEAFF
-	TRBV30	TRBD2	TRBJ2-3	16	TGTGCCTGGAGTGGGGCTAGCGGGGGGGCTGCAGATACGCAGTATTTT	CAWSGASGGAADTQYF
-	TRBV6-6	-	TRBJ1-1	15	TGTGCCAGCTTCCCAGCGGACAGTTTTTGGACTGAAGCTTTCTTT	CASFPADSFWTEAFF
-	TRBV28	-	TRBJ2-7	15	TGTGCCAGCAGAGAACCCTGGGGGGTCCGGCGCGAGCAGTACTTC	CASREPWGVRREQYF
-	TRBV5-1	-	TRBJ1-1	12	TGCGCCAGCAGCCGGGGATTCGCTGAAGCTTTCTTT	CASSRGFAEAFF
-	TRBV7-9	TRBD1	TRBJ2-7	12	TGTGCCAGCAGCACGGACAGGGGGACCACGTACTTC	CASSTDRGTTYF
-	TRBV6-1	TRBD1	TRBJ2-7	15	TGTGCCAGCAGTGAAGGTACAGGGGGGCTCTACGAGCAGTACTTC	CASSEGTGGLYEQYF
-	TRBV25-1	-	TRBJ1-2	15	TGTGCCAGCAGTCCCCCGGGCAGGGGTGGCTATGGCTACACCTTC	CASSPPGRGGYGYTF
-	TRBV6-5	TRBD1	TRBJ1-4	14	TGTGCCAGCAGCGCAGGGGGCACTAATGAAAAACTGTTTTTT	CASSAGGTNEKLFF
-	TRBV4-2	-	TRBJ1-2	13	TGTGCCAGCAGCCAAGGTTACATGGATGGCTACACCTTC	CASSQGYMDGYTF
few	TRBV28	-	TRBJ1-5	14	TGTGCCAGCAGCCCGACAGGCCGCAATCAGCCCCAGCATTTT	CASSPTGRNQPQHF
-	TRBV5-6	TRBD1	TRBJ2-3	15	TGTGCCAGCAGCCTGTCAGGGGGCAACACAGATACGCAGTATTTT	CASSLSGGNTDTQYF